This paragraph covers one T cell receptor beta chain sequence. Noted time point: baseline pretreatment blood. Treatment defined: 15 Gy SBRT to primary tumor, nephrectomy 4 weeks later. After SBRT, blood was collected at 2 and 4 weeks, plus baseline. Assay used: immunoSEQ multiplex PCR; TCRdb lists only in-frame clones, some missing. The table includes 140,000 or so clones, about 88% detected once. These data originate in a study of radiation and T cells in renal cell carcinoma. Source: blood, taken from a patient whose treatment included radiotherapy and nephrectomy. The sequence was obtained from a woman aged 50 to 60 with renal cell carcinoma.

The CDR3 reads CASSQELRLAAYNEQFF. The CDR3 DNA is TGCGCCAGCAGCCAAGAACTGAGACTAGCGGCTTACAATGAGCAGTTCTTC. V is TRBV4-3 and J is TRBJ2-1; 9 nucleotides align to TRBD2. In germline, CDR1 is LGHNA, CDR2 YSLEER. The CDR3 has 17 residues. Germline trimming cut 0 bases from V and 4 bases from J; bases unmatched to any gene: 7.